This T cell receptor beta chain is drawn from a study of T cells in tumors after PD-1 blockade. General study points: Peripheral recruitment is suggested, as some novel exhausted tumor clones were in pre-treatment blood.

In regard to this clone: What it recognizes is unknown.

The method was immunoSEQ multiplex PCR; TCRdb's version includes in-frame clones alone and lacks a portion of them. The sample has 40,000 to 55,000 clones, about four fifths seen once. Germline loops: CDR1 MDHEN, CDR2 SYDVKM. CDR3 length equals 16 residues. The V gene end was trimmed by 7 bases and the J gene end by 7 bases; junction bases not matched to a gene: 14. V usage is TRBV28 and J usage is TRBJ2-1; TRBD2 agrees at 9 bases. The source of this sequence is a human donor with basal cell carcinoma. The specimen comprised PBMCs, sampled before anti-PD-1 treatment. The CDR3 loop reads CASTPSGGGALNEQFF. CDR3 sequence (DNA): TGTGCCAGCACCCCATCGGGCGGGGGGGCCTTAAATGAGCAGTTCTTC.